Below are 29 T cell receptor beta chains sequenced from a single sample in a study of blood T cell repertoires in COVID-19 (dated by TCRdb to the early 2020s). The library relied on the immunoSEQ multiplex PCR assay. TCRdb retrieved this table from immuneACCESS and kept in-frame rearrangements only. Not all clones are present; in checked studies, unresolved V genes account for under half, and no reason is known for the remainder. In all, the sample holds 90,000 to 100,000 clones, and roughly 86% of those were seen once. Under 13% of the sample lies in the top ten. Material: peripheral blood. The receptors originated from a man in his fifties with acute or convalescent COVID-19.

V usage is TRBV10-2 and J usage is TRBJ1-2; 9 nucleotides match TRBD1. The J segment lost 2 bases and the V segment lost 6 bases, leaving 4 bases of the junction unmatched. CDR3 size: 14 residues. Looked up from germline, CDR1 is WSHSY and CDR2 is SAAADI. The CDR3 is CASRLTGGNYGYTF. CDR3 DNA sequence: TGCGCCAGCAGGTTAACAGGGGGCAACTATGGCTACACCTTC.

This chain uses TRBV7-9 with TRBJ2-6, with a possible D match to TRBD2 (6 bases). CDR1 is SEHNR, CDR2 FQNEAQ, per germline (reference sequence). The CDR3 contains 20 residues. Trimming stripped 4 bases from V and 2 bases from J, with 24 bases between. The CDR3: CASSWAVGRGGLAGANVLTF. For the CDR3, the DNA is TGTGCCAGCAGCTGGGCCGTGGGACGGGGAGGCCTAGCTGGGGCCAACGTCCTGACTTTC.

The gene calls are TRBV6-6 and TRBJ1-3; 8 positions match TRBD1. J was trimmed by 0 bases and V by 5 bases; bases with no gene match: 9. The CDR3 runs 17 residues. The germline V gene encodes CDR1 MNHNY and CDR2 SVGAGI (reference sequence). In DNA, the CDR3 is TGTGCCAGCAGTCCCGGGACAGGCCCGAGCTCTGGAAACACCATATATTTT. Translating it yields CASSPGTGPSSGNTIYF.

The V call is TRBV24-1, the J call TRBJ2-2, with a weak D call TRBD2 (5 bases). The V and J ends lost 5 bases and 6 bases respectively, with 12 bases between them. This CDR3 is built from 14 residues. Germline assignment: CDR1 KGHDR and CDR2 SFDVKD. The CDR3 is CATSVTGSAGELFF. The DNA of the CDR3 is TGTGCCACCAGTGTTACGGGAAGCGCCGGGGAGCTGTTTTTT.

J is TRBJ2-7 and V is TRBV5-4; possible D gene TRBD2, 6 bases. The length of the CDR3 is 13 residues. V gave up 0 bases and J gave up 3 bases, with 7 bases separating them. Germline loops: CDR1 SGHNT, CDR2 YYREEE (reference sequence). The CDR3 here is CASSLAGSYEQYF. CDR3 sequence (DNA): TGTGCCAGCAGCTTGGCCGGGAGCTACGAGCAGTACTTC.

The chain links TRBV6-5 to TRBJ2-1; a possible D gene is TRBD1 (5 bases). V lost 2 bases and J 7 bases, leaving 6 bases between the germline ends. The CDR3 totals 12 residues. Per germline, CDR1 MNHEY and CDR2 SVGAGI. The DNA of the CDR3 is TGTGCCAGCAGTTACAAGGGGAATGAGCAGTTCTTC. Translated, it gives CASSYKGNEQFF.

The V and J genes are TRBV28 and TRBJ2-3; a possible D gene is TRBD1 (5 bases). V lost 6 bases and J 3 bases, leaving 22 bases between the germline ends. Per the germline V gene, CDR1 is MDHEN and CDR2 is SYDVKM. The CDR3 sequence is 17 residues long. In nucleotides, the CDR3 is TGTGCCAGCAGCCTCTACTGGGGCACCGCAACTACAGATACGCAGTATTTT. Translating it yields CASSLYWGTATTDTQYF. The full variable domain, rest sourced from reference TRBV28 and TRBJ2-3, is DVKVTQSSRYLVKRTGEKVFLECVQDMDHENMFWYRQDPGLGLRLIYFSYDVKMKEKGDIPEGYSVSREKKERFSLILESASTNQTSMYLCASSLYWGTATTDTQYFGPGTRLTVL.

This chain connects TRBV5-3 to TRBJ2-4; 9 bases match TRBD2. TRBV5-3 is filed as an ORF, its function uncertain. The CDR3 is 22 residues long. The ends lost 1 base at V and 2 bases at J; junction bases unmatched: 22. The DNA for the CDR3 is TGTGCCAGAAGCTTGCCCCCAGGGCGGGAGGGCCCTATCGCGGGGTCCAAAAACATTCAGTACTTC. Translating gives CARSLPPGREGPIAGSKNIQYF.

V gene TRBV10-2 combines with J gene TRBJ1-1; D unclear. CDR3 size: 14 residues. The germline V gene encodes CDR1 WSHSY and CDR2 SAAADI. Trimming shortened V by 3 bases and J by 1 base, and 9 bases separated the two germline ends. CDR3 nucleotide sequence: TGCGCCAGCAGTGACCGAGGGAGGAACACTGAAGCTTTCTTT. It specifies CASSDRGRNTEAFF.

The DNA for the CDR3 is TGTGCCAGCAGCCCTGGGACACTATTACGGGGTTCACCCCTCCACTTT. Amino acids: CASSPGTLLRGSPLHF. The chain links TRBV3-1 (or the pseudogene TRBV3-2) to TRBJ1-6; possible D gene TRBD1, 6 bases. The V end was cut by 4 bases, the J end by 9 bases, with 19 bases between. Germline values: CDR1 LGHDT, CDR2 YNNKEL (reference sequence). The CDR3 spans 16 residues.

The chain carries TRBV30 and TRBJ1-2, with D uncertain. The germline V gene has CDR1 GTSNPN and CDR2 SVGIG (reference sequence). Deletions cut 2 bases from V and 2 bases from J, with 9 bases between. The CDR3 has 13 amino acids. The CDR3 here is CAWSLGINYGYTF. CDR3 in DNA: TGTGCCTGGAGTCTCGGGATAAACTATGGCTACACCTTC.

The chain recombines TRBV7-2 with TRBJ2-7; 11 nucleotides agree with TRBD2. The germline gives CDR1 SGHTA, CDR2 FQGNSA. The J segment lost 1 base and the V segment lost 5 bases, leaving 7 bases of the junction unmatched. The CDR3 is 16 amino acids. The DNA of the CDR3 is TGTGCCAGCAGCCGGTCGGGGACTAGCGGTTCCTACGAGCAGTACTTC. It specifies CASSRSGTSGSYEQYF.

The CDR3 DNA is TGTGCCAGCAGTGTGGGACAGTCTCGGTCCTCGGGCTACACCTTC. This codes for CASSVGQSRSSGYTF. The rearrangement links TRBV28 to TRBJ1-2, with TRBD1 identical over 7 bases. CDR1 and CDR2 (germline): MDHEN, SYDVKM. J lost 8 bases, V lost 5 bases, and 14 bases had no gene match. The CDR3 has 15 amino acids.

The genes are TRBV18 and TRBJ1-3, with a tentative D call TRBD1 (6 bases). Trimming took 3 bases from V and 4 from J, leaving 7 bases between them. Germline-derived CDR1 and CDR2 are KGHSH and LQKENI. The CDR3 totals 13 residues. Here the CDR3 reads CASSPGQGNTIYF. CDR3 sequence (DNA): TGTGCCAGCTCACCTGGACAGGGAAACACCATATATTTT. Combining the CDR3 with reference TRBV18 and TRBJ1-3 gives the whole variable domain NAGVMQNPRHLVRRRGQEARLRCSPMKGHSHVYWYRQLPEEGLKFMVYLQKENIIDESGMPKERFSAEFPKEGPSILRIQQVVRGDSAAYFCASSPGQGNTIYFGEGSWLTVV.

The chain combines TRBV10-3 with TRBJ1-1; tentatively, D is TRBD1 (5 bases). Looked up from germline, CDR1 is ENHRY and CDR2 is SYGVKD. The CDR3 extends over 12 amino acids. CDR3 loop: CAIRGIGTEAFF. DNA of the CDR3: TGTGCAATCCGGGGGATCGGCACTGAAGCTTTCTTT.

This chain links TRBV27 with TRBJ1-6, with 9 bases fitting TRBD1. Trimming at V came to 0 bases and at J to 6 bases, leaving 3 bases not matched to a gene. Germline V gene sequence: CDR1 MNHEY, CDR2 SMNVEV (reference sequence). The CDR3 length is 16 residues. CDR3 in amino acids: CASSLSDRGFNSPLHF. The CDR3 region has the DNA TGTGCCAGCAGTTTATCGGACAGGGGTTTTAATTCACCCCTCCACTTT.

The chain has TRBV2 and TRBJ1-1; D is possibly TRBD1 (6 bases). Germline CDR1 and CDR2: SNHLY and FYNNEI. The CDR3 consists of 14 residues. Trimming shortened V by 5 bases and J by 0 bases, and 10 bases separated the two germline ends. CDR3 nucleotides: TGTGCCAGCAGTACCAGGGGTATGAACACTGAAGCTTTCTTT. Its protein is CASSTRGMNTEAFF. Together with reference TRBV2 and TRBJ1-1, the CDR3 gives the full variable domain: EPEVTQTPSHQVTQMGQEVILRCVPISNHLYFYWYRQILGQKVEFLVSFYNNEISEKSEIFDDQFSVERPDGSNFTLKIRSTKLEDSAMYFCASSTRGMNTEAFFGQGTRLTVV.

The rearrangement links TRBV27 to TRBJ2-1, with D maybe TRBD2 (5 bases). The CDR3 loop spans 15 amino acids. Trimming removed 0 bases at V and 2 bases at J, with 8 bases between. The V gene's germline CDR1 is MNHEY and CDR2 SMNVEV (reference sequence). Written as DNA, the CDR3 is TGTGCCAGCAGTTTATCGAGCGGCACCTACAATGAGCAGTTCTTC. Amino acid sequence: CASSLSSGTYNEQFF.

The chain couples TRBV25-1 to TRBJ2-5; no reliable D call. Germline assignment: CDR1 MGHDK and CDR2 SYGVNS. The CDR3 runs to 15 residues. V was trimmed by 3 bases and J by 1 base, leaving 12 bases between them. CDR3 in DNA: TGTGCCAGCAGTGACCTTGACACGGTCCAAGAGACCCAGTACTTC. Encoded protein: CASSDLDTVQETQYF.

The chain carries TRBV2 and TRBJ2-1, with D possibly being TRBD2 (6 bases). This CDR3 is built from 12 residues. V was trimmed by 10 bases and J by 6 bases, leaving 13 bases between them. Germline loops: CDR1 SNHLY, CDR2 FYNNEI. CDR3 coding DNA: TGTGCCACCCGGAGGGAATCCAATGAGCAGTTCTTC. It codes for CATRRESNEQFF.

The chain uses TRBV2 and TRBJ2-4, with D maybe TRBD2 (6 bases). CDR3 length: 14 residues. Trimming took off 8 bases at V and 0 bases at J, with 11 bases between the two ends. Germline-derived CDR1 and CDR2 are SNHLY and FYNNEI. As DNA, the CDR3 is TGTGCCAGCGCCCCCGGGGGAGCCAAAAACATTCAGTACTTC. Its translation: CASAPGGAKNIQYF.

The CDR3 spells CASSLDMTANTEAFF. The CDR3 nucleotides are TGTGCCAGCAGCTTAGACATGACAGCCAACACTGAAGCTTTCTTT. The rearrangement links TRBV7-8 to TRBJ1-1; tentative D call: TRBD1 (5 bases). Trimming removed 1 base from V and 2 bases from J, with 11 bases in between. This CDR3 comprises 15 residues. Looked up from germline, CDR1 is SGHVS and CDR2 is FQNEAQ. Full variable domain (rest looked up from reference TRBV7-8 and TRBJ1-1): GAGVSQSPRYKVAKRGQDVALRCDPISGHVSLFWYQQALGQGPEFLTYFQNEAQLDKSGLPSDRFFAERPEGSVSTLKIQRTQQEDSAVYLCASSLDMTANTEAFFGQGTRLTVV.

V and J are TRBV6-5 and TRBJ1-4; 8 nucleotides align to TRBD1. The CDR3 extends over 15 amino acids. In germline, CDR1 is MNHEY, CDR2 SVGAGI. J gave up 8 bases and V 2 bases, and 7 bases lay outside the gene matches. This chain's CDR3 is CASSYRGRGREKLFF. For the CDR3, the DNA is TGTGCCAGCAGTTACCGAGGCAGGGGGCGAGAAAAACTGTTTTTT.

The chain has TRBV11-2 and TRBJ2-7; 11 nucleotides agree with TRBD2. V lost 5 bases to trimming and J lost 2 bases; unmatched junction nucleotides: 5. In germline, CDR1 is SGHAT, CDR2 FQNNGV. CDR3 length: 15 residues. The CDR3 loop is CASSLGTSGTYEQYF. The CDR3 nucleotides are TGTGCCAGCAGCCTAGGGACTAGCGGTACCTACGAGCAGTACTTC.

The CDR3 coding sequence is TGCGCCAGCAGCCTCAGCGGGGCTAGCACAGATACGCAGTATTTT. Translating it yields CASSLSGASTDTQYF. The J gene is TRBJ2-3, the V gene TRBV4-1, with 7 bases aligning to TRBD2. The CDR3 length is 15 residues. Germline CDR1 is MGHRA and CDR2 is YSYEKL. V dropped 4 bases and J dropped 0; count of bases not matched to a gene: 4.

This sequence joins TRBV7-3 and TRBJ1-2; the D gene is possibly TRBD1 (5 bases). With 2 bases removed from V and 8 bases from J, the gap between germline ends came to 18 bases. From germline, CDR1 is SGHTA and CDR2 FQGTGA. This CDR3 is 15 amino acids long. The CDR3 loop reads CASSLDPSARVGYTF. CDR3 sequence (DNA): TGTGCCAGCAGCTTAGACCCTTCTGCCAGGGTGGGCTACACCTTC. The entire variable domain, with the rest obtained from reference TRBV7-3 and TRBJ1-2, is as follows: GAGVSQTPSNKVTEKGKYVELRCDPISGHTALYWYRQSLGQGPEFLIYFQGTGAADDSGLPNDRFFAVRPEGSVSTLKIQRTERGDSAVYLCASSLDPSARVGYTFGSGTRLTVV.

The V gene is TRBV2, the J gene TRBJ2-3, with 7 bases identical to TRBD2. The V gene end was trimmed by 11 bases and the J gene end by 0 bases; junction bases not matched to a gene: 17. Germline CDR1 is SNHLY and CDR2 is FYNNEI. The CDR3 is 17 residues long. Here the CDR3 DNA reads TGTGCCGGGGGGGGAGCGGGGTCCCGCCCTAGCACAGATACGCAGTATTTT. Protein: CAGGGAGSRPSTDTQYF.

The chain couples TRBV7-9 to TRBJ2-7; TRBD1 matches 8 bases. In germline, CDR1 is SEHNR, CDR2 FQNEAQ (reference sequence). V lost 4 bases to trimming and J lost 4 bases; unmatched junction nucleotides: 6. CDR3 length: 14 amino acids. The CDR3 is CASSSLGQVYEQYF. As DNA, the CDR3 is TGTGCCAGCAGCTCCCTGGGACAGGTTTACGAGCAGTACTTC.

This clone was detected once. V usage is TRBV7-6 and J usage is TRBJ2-1; TRBD2 matches at 7 bases. The CDR3 runs to 18 residues. Germline V gene sequence: CDR1 SGHVS, CDR2 FNYEAQ. The V gene end was trimmed by 0 bases and the J gene end by 1 base; junction bases not matched to a gene: 9. CDR3 amino acids: CASSLASSGGKSYNEQFF. In DNA, the CDR3 is TGTGCCAGCAGCTTAGCTTCGTCGGGAGGCAAATCCTACAATGAGCAGTTCTTC.